Following are 25 T cell receptor beta chains from one sample sequenced in a study of blood T cells in healthy people across ages (dated by TCRdb to the mid-2010s). Library preparation used 5' RACE. This sample was sequenced with an Illumina HiSeq 2500. The second PCR ran for about 7 to 11 cycles and used a J-beta primer mix along with a sample-barcoded 5' primer. TCRdb took the public reads, trimmed them with fastp at Q25, ran MiXCR for clone calling and kept in-frame beta chains. Entries are consolidated by CDR3 protein sequence, retaining the most common genes and DNA. The sample data list 1.5 million to 2 million distinct CDR3 sequences, and roughly 27% of these were observed just once. 7% to 9% of the sample is taken by the ten largest. Sequencing input: blood. Receptors originate from a woman aged 30 to 39 in good health.

This clonotype has a count of ten or more. The V call is TRBV29-1, the J call TRBJ2-7, with D possibly called TRBD1 or TRBD2 (6 bases each). This CDR3 contains 12 residues. Trimming pared 6 bases from V and 5 bases from J, leaving 14 bases between. The germline CDR1 and CDR2 sequences are SQVTM and ANQGSEA. The CDR3 DNA reads as TGCAGCGTGGGGGCGGGGACCCACGAGCAGTACTTC. This codes for CSVGAGTHEQYF.

Details on this clonotype: An end of the junction does not agree with germline; a read error may underlie this. V and J are TRBV9 and TRBJ2-1; D is perhaps TRBD1 or TRBD2 (9 bases each). This CDR3 is 21 amino acids long. Germline V gene sequence: CDR1 SGDLS, CDR2 YYNGEE. The CDR3 coding sequence is TGTGCCAACAGCGGGACAGGGAGGCCGGTAGCGGGGGTTCCCTCCTACAATGAGCAGTTCTTC. Its protein product is CANSGTGRPVAGVPSYNEQFF. Full variable domain (rest looked up from reference TRBV9 and TRBJ2-1): DSGVTQTPKHLITATGQRVTLRCSPRSGDLSVYWYQQSLDQGLQFLIQYYNGEERAKGNILERFSAQQFPDLHSELNLSSLELGDSALYFCANSGTGRPVAGVPSYNEQFFGPGTRLTVL.

This chain links TRBV6-1 with TRBJ2-5; TRBD2 aligns across 7 bases. The CDR3 is 17 amino acids. Germline CDR1 MNHNS, CDR2 SASEGT. Germline trimming cut 5 bases from V and 3 bases from J; bases unmatched to any gene: 15. The CDR3 nucleotides are TGTGCCAGCAGTCCCGTGATCAGCGGGGAGGCGGAAGAGACCCAGTACTTC. Translation gives CASSPVISGEAEETQYF.

At least ten counts were recorded for this clonotype. The genes are TRBV29-1 and TRBJ2-7; 10 nucleotides agree with TRBD2. The trim removed 7 bases at V and 7 bases at J, leaving 7 bases unmatched. The CDR3 has 12 residues. Germline V gene data show CDR1 as SQVTM and CDR2 as ANQGSEA. For the CDR3, the DNA is TGCAGCGGATCTAGCGGGGGAGGTGAGCAGTACTTC. Translated, it gives CSGSSGGGEQYF.

This clonotype was picked up a small number of times. This chain links TRBV20-1 with TRBJ1-1; no clear D. Per the germline V gene, CDR1 is DFQATT and CDR2 is SNEGSKA (reference sequence). Trimming left V 5 bases short and J 7 bases short, with 14 bases between. There are 12 residues in the CDR3. The CDR3 DNA reads as TGCAGTGCTCCCCGGGGTTTCGGTGAAGCTTTCTTT. It translates to CSAPRGFGEAFF.

About this clonotype itself: The conserved final phenylalanine or tryptophan is absent from the CDR3, which likely points to a read error. The chain links TRBV12-3 or TRBV12-4 to TRBJ2-1, with TRBD1 identical over 8 bases. With 5 bases clipped from V and 5 bases from J, the junction kept 8 bases outside the gene matches. The CDR3 length is 15 residues. The CDR3 bases are TGTGCCAGCAGTCCCCGCCGGACAGGGAACAATGAGCAGTTCGTC. It is translated as CASSPRRTGNNEQFV.

V and J are TRBV3-1 and TRBJ1-1, with a weak D call TRBD1 (5 bases). In germline, CDR1 is LGHDT, CDR2 YNNKEL (reference sequence). CDR3 length: 16 amino acids. V lost 4 bases, J lost 1 base, and 16 bases lay in between. The CDR3, as DNA: TGTGCCAGCAGCCGAAGATCAAGGGGAGAGAACACTGAAGCTTTCTTT. It yields the protein CASSRRSRGENTEAFF.

This chain uses TRBV2 with TRBJ2-1; the D call may be TRBD1 or TRBD2 (6 bases each). The CDR3 extends over 14 amino acids. The germline V and J ends were trimmed by 8 bases and 4 bases, with 15 bases remaining between them. The germline V gene encodes CDR1 SNHLY and CDR2 FYNNEI. The CDR3 sequence is CASQRGDLYNEQFF. The CDR3 region has the DNA TGTGCCAGCCAGAGGGGGGACTTATACAATGAGCAGTTCTTC.

This clonotype turned up a few times. The J gene is TRBJ1-2, the V gene TRBV5-1; 7 bases agree with TRBD1. CDR1 SGHRS and CDR2 YFSETQ come from the germline V gene. The V and J ends lost 2 bases and 3 bases, in that order; junction bases with no gene match: 10. This CDR3 spans 16 amino acids. The CDR3, as DNA: TGCGCCAGCAGCTTAAAAGACAGGGCGCTAGACTATGGCTACACCTTC. It codes for CASSLKDRALDYGYTF.

This sequence joins TRBV24-1 and TRBJ2-1, with 10 positions matching TRBD1. The CDR3 loop spans 18 amino acids. After removal of 3 bases from V and 0 bases from J, the junction contained 7 bases not matched to a gene. In germline, CDR1 is KGHDR, CDR2 SFDVKD. Written as DNA, the CDR3 is TGTGCCACCAGTGATAACCGGGACAGGGGATTCTCCTACAATGAGCAGTTCTTC. Protein: CATSDNRDRGFSYNEQFF.

This clonotype has a count of ten or more. V gene TRBV20-1 combines with J gene TRBJ2-3; possibly TRBD2 for D (6 bases). CDR1 is DFQATT, CDR2 SNEGSKA, per germline (reference sequence). The V gene lost 0 bases and the J gene lost 0 bases, with 10 bases spanning the gap. CDR3 size: 15 residues. The CDR3 DNA reads as TGCAGTGCTAGAGATCCCCGGGGGAGCACAGATACGCAGTATTTT. Its translation is CSARDPRGSTDTQYF.

This clonotype has only a few counts. V and J are TRBV2 and TRBJ1-5, with D unclear. The ends were cut back, 6 bases at V and 1 base at J, with 13 bases in the middle. Germline CDR1 and CDR2: SNHLY and FYNNEI. The CDR3 contains 15 residues. The CDR3 sequence is CASSASIRSNQPQHF. In nucleotides, the CDR3 is TGTGCCAGCAGCGCCTCGATTAGGAGCAATCAGCCCCAGCATTTT.

The sample holds a few counts of this clonotype. The genes are TRBV12-3 or TRBV12-4 and TRBJ1-1, with TRBD1 matching over 7 bases. V trimming: 5 bases; J trimming: 11 bases; junction bases outside the gene matches: 17. This CDR3 is 15 amino acids long. The CDR3 here is CASSRQGRGRLGAFF. In DNA form, the CDR3 reads TGTGCCAGCAGTCGACAGGGAAGGGGAAGACTAGGCGCTTTCTTT.

DNA for the CDR3: TGTGCCAGCAGTTCCGGATTCTCCTACAATGAGCAGTACTTC. This encodes CASSSGFSYNEQYF. The chain employs TRBV6-2 or TRBV6-3 and TRBJ2-1, with D unresolved. The end of the DNA is better explained by TRBJ2-7, so the J call may be wrong. CDR1 and CDR2 from the germline V gene are MNHEY and SVGEGT. There are 14 residues in the CDR3.

Many counts were recorded for this clonotype. V usage is TRBV6-6 and J usage is TRBJ2-1, with TRBD2 identical over 14 bases. CDR1 and CDR2 (germline): MNHNY, SVGAGI (reference sequence). The CDR3 has 14 residues. With 7 bases clipped from V and 12 bases from J, the junction kept 8 bases outside the gene matches. The CDR3 region is CASTQTSGGAWQFF. Here the CDR3 DNA reads TGTGCCAGCACCCAGACTAGCGGGGGGGCCTGGCAGTTCTTC.

This clonotype was observed at least ten times. CDR3 residues: CASSLAFGDEQYF. Here the CDR3 DNA reads TGTGCCAGCAGCTTAGCTTTCGGGGACGAGCAGTACTTC. The chain combines TRBV7-2 with TRBJ2-7, with D tentatively TRBD2 (5 bases). The CDR3 has 13 residues. V lost 0 bases to trimming and J lost 5 bases, with 8 bases between them. Germline CDR1 and CDR2: SGHTA and FQGNSA.

This clonotype was observed at least ten times. The CDR3 loop is CSVEGTVSSYEQYF. In DNA form, the CDR3 reads TGCAGCGTTGAAGGGACGGTAAGCTCCTACGAGCAGTACTTC. This chain connects TRBV29-1 to TRBJ2-7, with D unresolved. CDR1 is SQVTM, CDR2 ANQGSEA, per germline. The V end was cut by 1 base, the J end by 0 bases, with 10 bases between. This CDR3 contains 14 residues.

As for this clonotype: A read error is possible here, since a much larger clone lies one base away. The V and J genes are TRBV29-1 and TRBJ2-1; 11 bases agree with TRBD2. The CDR3 totals 14 residues. Germline loops: CDR1 SQVTM, CDR2 ANQGSEA. J was trimmed by 13 bases and V by 7 bases; bases with no gene match: 15. CDR3 nucleotides: TGCAGCGGTGGGAAGACTAGCGGGATGGAGACCCAGTTCTTC. As protein: CSGGKTSGMETQFF.

The rearrangement uses TRBV29-1 and TRBJ2-1; perhaps D is TRBD1 or TRBD2 (5 bases each). There are 15 residues in the CDR3. V lost 7 bases and J 9 bases, leaving 25 bases between the germline ends. Germline V gene lookup returns CDR1 SQVTM and CDR2 ANQGSEA. As DNA, the CDR3 is TGCAGCGCCTCCCGTGGGAGCCAGGGTGTAGGTGAGCAGTTCTTC. It is translated as CSASRGSQGVGEQFF.

This clonotype was detected ten times or more. The chain employs TRBV20-1 and TRBJ2-5; TRBD1 agrees at 12 bases. J gave up 5 bases and V 6 bases, and 10 bases lay outside the gene matches. Germline V gene sequence: CDR1 DFQATT, CDR2 SNEGSKA (reference sequence). The CDR3 totals 15 residues. The CDR3 is CSARTGTGGQETQYF. The DNA of the CDR3 is TGCAGTGCGAGGACAGGGACAGGGGGCCAGGAGACCCAGTACTTC.

This clonotype was found a few times. This chain connects TRBV12-3 or TRBV12-4 to TRBJ2-1; D is possibly TRBD1 or TRBD2 (6 bases each). V was shortened by 5 bases and J by 4 bases, with 21 bases between the two germline ends. The CDR3 runs 17 residues. CDR3 coding DNA: TGTGCCAGCAGTACTACGATGAACAGGGCGGGGTACAATGAGCAGTTCTTC. The encoded protein is CASSTTMNRAGYNEQFF.

This clonotype was seen ten or more times. The chain is built from TRBV10-3 and TRBJ2-7; a possible D gene is TRBD1 (6 bases). V lost 3 bases to trimming and J lost 0 bases, with 12 bases between them. The V gene's germline CDR1 is ENHRY and CDR2 SYGVKD. The CDR3 sequence is 15 residues long. CDR3 loop: CAISDPQGHSYEQYF. The CDR3 DNA follows: TGTGCCATCAGTGATCCTCAGGGGCACTCCTACGAGCAGTACTTC.

The chain couples TRBV5-1 to TRBJ1-1, with 9 bases fitting TRBD1. With 1 base clipped from V and 1 base from J, the junction kept 2 bases outside the gene matches. The CDR3 runs to 15 residues. Germline CDR1 is SGHRS and CDR2 is YFSETQ. DNA of the CDR3: TGCGCCAGCAGCTTGACAGGGGGCGAGAACACTGAAGCTTTCTTT. Protein sequence: CASSLTGGENTEAFF.

This clonotype was observed a handful of times. V gene TRBV7-3 combines with J gene TRBJ2-3, with 10 bases matching TRBD1. This CDR3 region has 15 residues. The V segment lost 5 bases and the J segment 5 bases; nucleotides outside the gene matches: 7. The germline gives CDR1 SGHTA, CDR2 FQGTGA. The CDR3 DNA sequence: TGTGCCAGCAGCGGAGGGGACAGGGGTGTAGATACGCAGTATTTT. Translated, it gives CASSGGDRGVDTQYF.

This clonotype was seen repeatedly, ten times or more. The rearrangement uses TRBV6-2 or TRBV6-3 and TRBJ2-1, with D hard to call. Germline lookup yields CDR1 MNHEY and CDR2 SVGEGT. This CDR3 is built from 13 residues. The V and J ends lost 8 bases and 10 bases respectively, with 18 bases between them. The CDR3 DNA reads as TGTGCCAGCTCAAAGTCTTGGTTCGGCGAGCAGTTCTTC. It translates to CASSKSWFGEQFF.